This TCR beta chain stems from a study of cytomegalovirus exposure and HLA in healthy donors. 13 Jbeta primers and 60 Vbeta primers were used for the PCR. This table comes from immunoSEQ multiplex PCR, and its TCRdb copy is limited to in-frame clones, with some not included. The sample includes 170,000 or so clones, over 75% of them seen just once. Comment on this clone: Its target is not known.

The CDR3 consists of 16 residues. Overall study findings and caveats: TCR beta V segments were, for the most part, productive about 90% or about 30% of the time in an earlier analysis. Within the data, a cluster of highly shared sequence variants was likely a sequencing artifact.

The source material was PBMCs. This chain uses TRBV12-2 with TRBJ1-2; no check of the table's D call, TRBD1, against the DNA was made. TRBV12-2 is listed as a pseudogene. The sequence came from a man aged 55 to 70 in good health and CMV-seronegative. The CDR3 here is CASLHWGQISNYGYTF. CDR3 DNA: TGTGCAAGTCTCCATTGGGGACAGATAAGCAACTATGGCTACACCTTC.